One and the same sample provided the 30 T cell receptor beta chains below, sequenced in a study of T-cell memory formation after mild COVID-19. A single record per CDR3 protein comes from TCRdb applying MiXCR to the 5' RACE reads. The sample holds roughly 80,000 distinct CDR3 sequences, approximately 23% seen once. The sequencing sample was made of PBMCs or a T cell subset sorted from them (not recorded which). The receptors here all came from a man between 18 and 35 years old who had mild COVID-19 (a few samples of this study predate the infection). Cell type and time point are not known.

This clonotype was detected only a few times. The chain has TRBV10-3 and TRBJ2-7, with 10 bases that match TRBD2. This CDR3 is 16 amino acids long. The V segment lost 3 bases and the J segment 5 bases; nucleotides outside the gene matches: 10. Germline CDR1 ENHRY, CDR2 SYGVKD. The CDR3 coding sequence is TGTGCCATCAGTGACTTAGCGGGGGGAACCCCAAACGAGCAGTACTTC. Its translation is CAISDLAGGTPNEQYF.

The rearrangement joins TRBV6-5 to TRBJ2-2, with D tentatively TRBD1 (6 bases). The CDR3 consists of 14 residues. V was cut by 11 bases and J by 0 bases, with 13 bases left in between. CDR1 and CDR2 (germline): MNHEY, SVGAGI. This CDR3 is CAGKRQANTGELFF. In nucleotides, the CDR3 is TGTGCCGGGAAACGACAGGCGAACACCGGGGAGCTGTTTTTT.

The V and J genes are TRBV13 and TRBJ1-2; D not resolved. The CDR3 has 14 amino acids. The V and J ends lost 5 bases and 2 bases respectively, with 12 bases between them. Germline V gene data show CDR1 as PRHDT and CDR2 as FYEKMQ (reference sequence). The CDR3 loop is CASSALWENYGYTF. In nucleotides, the CDR3 is TGTGCCAGCAGCGCCCTGTGGGAGAACTATGGCTACACCTTC.

The chain couples TRBV11-2 to TRBJ1-1; D is perhaps TRBD1 (6 bases). The CDR3 has 12 amino acids. Germline V lookup: CDR1 SGHAT, CDR2 FQNNGV. V was trimmed by 5 bases and J by 7 bases, leaving 11 bases between them. The CDR3, as DNA: TGTGCCAGCAGCCCACAGGGAAGTGAAGCTTTCTTT. It is translated as CASSPQGSEAFF.

Written as DNA, the CDR3 is TGCGCCAGCAGCGTACTAAGGGCAGGGGACGACACAGATACGCAGTATTTT. Encoded protein: CASSVLRAGDDTDTQYF. V and J are TRBV4-3 and TRBJ2-3; a weak D match, TRBD1 (6 bases). The germline gives CDR1 LGHNA, CDR2 YSLEER. The germline V and J ends were trimmed by 5 bases and 2 bases, with 20 bases remaining between them. The CDR3 runs to 17 residues.

This clonotype has only one observation. The J gene is TRBJ1-2, the V gene TRBV28, with D possibly being TRBD1 (6 bases). There are 15 residues in the CDR3. In germline, CDR1 is MDHEN, CDR2 SYDVKM. V was pared by 3 bases and J by 1 base, with 12 bases between. CDR3 bases: TGTGCCAGCAGTTTTTGGGGCAGGGGTAACTATGGCTACACCTTC. Amino acids: CASSFWGRGNYGYTF.

The chain uses TRBV7-9 and TRBJ2-1; the match to TRBD2 covers 7 bases. From germline, CDR1 is SEHNR and CDR2 FQNEAQ (reference sequence). CDR3 length equals 16 residues. The junction had 10 bases not matched to a gene; V was cut back by 4 bases and J by 4 bases. This CDR3 is CASSYAGTMGYNEQFF. Written as DNA, the CDR3 is TGTGCCAGCAGCTACGCAGGGACTATGGGATACAATGAGCAGTTCTTC. The full variable domain, with the rest looked up from reference TRBV7-9 and TRBJ2-1, is DTGVSQNPRHKITKRGQNVTFRCDPISEHNRLYWYRQTLGQGPEFLTYFQNEAQLEKSRLLSDRFSAERPKGSFSTLEIQRTEQGDSAMYLCASSYAGTMGYNEQFFGPGTRLTVL.

The sample holds a few counts of this clonotype. The chain couples TRBV4-3 to TRBJ1-5, with 8 bases matching TRBD1. The CDR3 is 15 residues long. With V trimmed by 0 bases and J by 7 bases, 5 bases remained unmatched. Germline V gene data show CDR1 as LGHNA and CDR2 as YSLEER. The DNA of the CDR3 is TGCGCCAGCAGCCAAGATCGGGCAGGGGGCCAGCCCCAGCATTTT. This translates into CASSQDRAGGQPQHF.

The rearrangement joins TRBV12-3 or TRBV12-4 to TRBJ1-1; no firm D call. V was clipped by 6 bases and J by 7 bases, with 15 bases between them. This CDR3 has 13 amino acids. This CDR3 is CASSDHTSGEAFF. In DNA form, the CDR3 reads TGTGCCAGCAGCGACCACACCTCAGGTGAAGCTTTCTTT.

This clonotype was counted a few times. V usage is TRBV7-2 and J usage is TRBJ2-1; 10 nucleotides agree with TRBD2. The germline CDR1 and CDR2 sequences are SGHTA and FQGNSA. The CDR3 runs to 16 residues. V trimming: 0 bases; J trimming: 5 bases; junction bases outside the gene matches: 4. The CDR3 loop reads CASSLALAGTHNEQFF. Written as DNA, the CDR3 is TGTGCCAGCAGCTTAGCACTAGCGGGGACCCACAATGAGCAGTTCTTC.

The rearrangement joins TRBV5-6 to TRBJ2-5, with 9 positions matching TRBD2. The CDR3 is 14 amino acids. Germline V gene data show CDR1 as SGHDT and CDR2 as YYEEEE. Trimming cost V 4 bases and J 3 bases; bases outside gene matches: 4. CDR3 residues: CASSPLAGEETQYF. The CDR3 DNA follows: TGTGCCAGCAGCCCATTAGCGGGAGAAGAGACCCAGTACTTC. The full variable domain, completed using reference TRBV5-6 and TRBJ2-5, is DAGVTQSPTHLIKTRGQQVTLRCSPKSGHDTVSWYQQALGQGPQFIFQYYEEEERQRGNFPDRFSGHQFPNYSSELNVNALLLGDSALYLCASSPLAGEETQYFGPGTRLLVL.

V is TRBV6-5 and J is TRBJ2-3; D could derive from TRBD1 or TRBD2 (6 bases each). V gave up 2 bases and J gave up 1 base, with 10 bases separating them. CDR3 length: 15 residues. Germline lookup yields CDR1 MNHEY and CDR2 SVGAGI. CDR3 DNA: TGTGCCAGCAGTTACGCCGGGGGCCGCACAGATACGCAGTATTTT. This encodes CASSYAGGRTDTQYF.

The chain employs TRBV20-1 and TRBJ2-3; D call uncertain. V lost 0 bases and J lost 4, with 8 bases in between. The CDR3 has 13 amino acids. Per the germline V gene, CDR1 is DFQATT and CDR2 is SNEGSKA (reference sequence). CDR3 bases: TGCAGTGCTAGAGATTCGGCCGCAGATACGCAGTATTTT. It specifies CSARDSAADTQYF.

This clonotype has only a few counts. The V gene is TRBV6-6, the J gene TRBJ2-5; no reliable D call. Trimming left V 3 bases short and J 9 bases short, with 5 bases between. CDR3 length equals 10 residues. CDR1 and CDR2 (germline): MNHNY, SVGAGI (reference sequence). The CDR3 reads CASSYGAQYF. The CDR3, as DNA: TGTGCCAGCAGTTATGGGGCCCAGTACTTC.

A few counts support this clonotype. The chain employs TRBV19 and TRBJ1-6; the D is unclear. The germline CDR1 and CDR2 sequences are LNHDA and SQIVND (reference sequence). This CDR3 spans 13 amino acids. V was cut by 3 bases and J by 3 bases, with 3 bases left in between. Here the CDR3 reads CASSMGYNSPLHF. CDR3 nucleotides: TGTGCCAGTAGTATGGGCTATAATTCACCCCTCCACTTT.

By share of the sample, this clonotype is medium-sized. V and J are TRBV19 and TRBJ2-7; no firm D call. Trimming removed 3 bases from V and 1 base from J, with 10 bases in between. Germline-derived CDR1 and CDR2 are LNHDA and SQIVND (reference sequence). This CDR3 spans 14 amino acids. CDR3 coding DNA: TGTGCCAGTAGTATTGCCGGCGGTTCCTACGAGCAGTACTTC. This encodes CASSIAGGSYEQYF.

This clonotype was observed many times. The chain is built from TRBV4-1 and TRBJ1-1; D gene ambiguous. Germline V gene sequence: CDR1 MGHRA, CDR2 YSYEKL. V dropped 0 bases and J dropped 5 bases, with 4 bases sitting between them. There are 12 residues in the CDR3. The CDR3 loop is CASSQDLTEAFF. The DNA for the CDR3 is TGCGCCAGCAGCCAAGATTTAACTGAAGCTTTCTTT.

This clonotype has more than one count but fewer than ten. CDR3 sequence: CASSQGDRDGETQYF. Here the CDR3 DNA reads TGTGCCAGCAGCCAGGGGGACAGGGACGGTGAGACCCAGTACTTC. The chain combines TRBV5-5 with TRBJ2-5, with 9 bases aligning to TRBD1. The CDR3 is 15 amino acids. Unmatched junction bases numbered 9, after V lost 4 bases and J lost 5 bases. Germline lookup yields CDR1 SGHKS and CDR2 YYEKEE (reference sequence).

The chain links TRBV24-1 to TRBJ2-7; D perhaps matches TRBD1 (5 bases). The ends were cut back, 1 base at V and 2 bases at J, with 23 bases in the middle. Germline CDR1 and CDR2: KGHDR and SFDVKD. This CDR3 contains 19 residues. The CDR3 is CATSDFQGKSPTEAYEQYV. The CDR3 nucleotides are TGTGCCACCAGTGATTTTCAAGGCAAGTCCCCGACAGAAGCCTACGAGCAGTACGTC.

V is TRBV29-1 and J is TRBJ1-3; perhaps TRBD1 as D (5 bases). CDR1 and CDR2 from the germline V gene are SQVTM and ANQGSEA. The CDR3 runs to 16 residues. Trimming removed 2 bases from V and 1 base from J, with 15 bases in between. CDR3 protein: CSVELGPGHSGNTIYF. As DNA, the CDR3 is TGCAGCGTTGAACTTGGCCCGGGGCATTCTGGAAACACCATATATTTT.

CDR3 loop: CASSIGDREKYYEQYF. The CDR3 region has the DNA TGTGCCAGTAGTATCGGGGACAGGGAGAAGTACTACGAGCAGTACTTC. The V call is TRBV19, the J call TRBJ2-7; TRBD1 agrees at 9 bases. J was trimmed by 3 bases and V by 3 bases; bases with no gene match: 9. The CDR3 totals 16 residues. CDR1 is LNHDA and CDR2 is SQIVND in the germline V gene (reference sequence).

This clonotype was seen a few times. This rearrangement joins TRBV9 to TRBJ1-3; no firm D call. Looked up from germline, CDR1 is SGDLS and CDR2 is YYNGEE. Deletions cut 3 bases from V and 10 bases from J, with 11 bases between. The CDR3 loop spans 12 amino acids. CDR3 nucleotides: TGTGCCAGCAGCGGATCAGACCAGACCATATATTTT. It specifies CASSGSDQTIYF. Combining the CDR3 with reference TRBV9 and TRBJ1-3 gives the whole variable domain DSGVTQTPKHLITATGQRVTLRCSPRSGDLSVYWYQQSLDQGLQFLIQYYNGEERAKGNILERFSAQQFPDLHSELNLSSLELGDSALYFCASSGSDQTIYFGEGSWLTVV.

This clonotype has just a few counts. This chain joins TRBV7-9 and TRBJ2-5, with TRBD1 matching over 9 bases. The germline V gene encodes CDR1 SEHNR and CDR2 FQNEAQ (reference sequence). Losses at the gene ends were 4 bases for V and 3 bases for J; bases not matched to a gene: 3. The CDR3 has 14 residues. This chain's CDR3 is CASSSWTGEETQYF. The CDR3 nucleotides read TGTGCCAGCAGCTCCTGGACAGGGGAAGAGACCCAGTACTTC.

V gene TRBV7-9 combines with J gene TRBJ2-3, with 7 positions matching TRBD2. The V gene's germline CDR1 is SEHNR and CDR2 FQNEAQ (reference sequence). J was trimmed by 0 bases and V by 5 bases; bases with no gene match: 5. The CDR3 totals 15 residues. CDR3 residues: CASSPSGGSTDTQYF. The DNA of the CDR3 is TGTGCCAGCAGCCCCTCGGGGGGTAGCACAGATACGCAGTATTTT.

This clonotype was found a few times. The V call is TRBV12-3 or TRBV12-4, the J call TRBJ1-2; D ambiguous. The germline V and J ends were trimmed by 5 bases and 7 bases, with 14 bases remaining between them. The length of the CDR3 is 13 residues. This chain's CDR3 is CASSGGVTGGYTF. DNA for the CDR3: TGTGCCAGCAGTGGCGGGGTGACGGGTGGCTACACCTTC.

This clonotype was seen only once. The junction does not match germline at one end; this may be a read error. This chain joins TRBV6-5 and TRBJ1-2, with D unclear. The CDR3 has 11 residues. Germline CDR1 is MNHEY and CDR2 is SVGAGI. The CDR3 spells CASIYNGGYTF. The CDR3 coding sequence is TGTGCCAGCATTTACAACGGTGGCTACACCTTC.

As for this clonotype: Compared with germline, one end of the junction differs, possibly owing to a read error. The rearrangement joins TRBV6-2 or TRBV6-3 to TRBJ1-2; no firm D call. The V gene's germline CDR1 is MNHEY and CDR2 SVGEGT. This CDR3 has 15 amino acids. The CDR3 sequence is CASSYGSGSNYGYTF. The CDR3 DNA reads as TGTGCCAGCAGTTACGGATCGGGGTCTAACTATGGCTACACATTC.

CDR3 DNA sequence: TGTGCCAGCAGTTCCGGGACTAGCGGGGAGACCCAGTACTTC. It translates to CASSSGTSGETQYF. The gene calls are TRBV7-2 and TRBJ2-5, with 12 bases fitting TRBD2. Looked up from germline, CDR1 is SGHTA and CDR2 is FQGNSA. CDR3 length: 14 residues. V was pared by 6 bases and J by 5 bases, with 4 bases of the junction left unmatched. Full variable domain (outside the CDR3, taken from reference TRBV7-2 and TRBJ2-5): GAGVSQSPSNKVTEKGKDVELRCDPISGHTALYWYRQSLGQGLEFLIYFQGNSAPDKSGLPSDRFSAERTGGSVSTLTIQRTQQEDSAVYLCASSSGTSGETQYFGPGTRLLVL.

This clonotype was picked up a small number of times. This CDR3 is CASSPGTGEEGLRGYTF. The CDR3 bases are TGTGCCAGCAGCCCGGGGACAGGGGAGGAGGGCCTAAGGGGCTACACCTTC. The V and J genes are TRBV11-2 and TRBJ1-2; 10 nucleotides line up with TRBD1. V lost 5 bases and J lost 8; bases outside the gene matches: 17. The germline gives CDR1 SGHAT, CDR2 FQNNGV. This CDR3 region has 17 residues.

In its sample, this clonotype was seen a few times. The V and J genes are TRBV5-1 and TRBJ2-1; 10 bases match TRBD2. Germline CDR1 SGHRS, CDR2 YFSETQ. The CDR3 extends over 15 amino acids. J lost 7 bases, V lost 3 bases, and 7 bases had no gene match. The chain's CDR3 is CASSSKRGGPNEQFF. CDR3 coding DNA: TGCGCCAGCAGCTCAAAGCGGGGGGGCCCGAATGAGCAGTTCTTC.